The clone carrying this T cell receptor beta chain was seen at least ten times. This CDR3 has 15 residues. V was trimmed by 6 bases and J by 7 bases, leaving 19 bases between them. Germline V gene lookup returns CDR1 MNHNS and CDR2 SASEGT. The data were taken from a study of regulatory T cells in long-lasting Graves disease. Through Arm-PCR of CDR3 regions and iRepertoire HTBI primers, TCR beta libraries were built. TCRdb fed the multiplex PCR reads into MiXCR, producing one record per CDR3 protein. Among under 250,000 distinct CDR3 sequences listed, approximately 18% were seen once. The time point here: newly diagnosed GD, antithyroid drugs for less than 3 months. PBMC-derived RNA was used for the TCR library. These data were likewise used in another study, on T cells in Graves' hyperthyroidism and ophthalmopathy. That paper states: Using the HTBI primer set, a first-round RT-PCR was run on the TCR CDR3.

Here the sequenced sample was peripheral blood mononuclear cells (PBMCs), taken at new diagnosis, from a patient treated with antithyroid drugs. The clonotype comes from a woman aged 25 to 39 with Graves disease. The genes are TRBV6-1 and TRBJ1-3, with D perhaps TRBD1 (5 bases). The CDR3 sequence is CASSLRGGVKNTIYF. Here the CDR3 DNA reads TGTGCCAGCAGCCTACGGGGGGGAGTGAAGAACACCATATATTTT.